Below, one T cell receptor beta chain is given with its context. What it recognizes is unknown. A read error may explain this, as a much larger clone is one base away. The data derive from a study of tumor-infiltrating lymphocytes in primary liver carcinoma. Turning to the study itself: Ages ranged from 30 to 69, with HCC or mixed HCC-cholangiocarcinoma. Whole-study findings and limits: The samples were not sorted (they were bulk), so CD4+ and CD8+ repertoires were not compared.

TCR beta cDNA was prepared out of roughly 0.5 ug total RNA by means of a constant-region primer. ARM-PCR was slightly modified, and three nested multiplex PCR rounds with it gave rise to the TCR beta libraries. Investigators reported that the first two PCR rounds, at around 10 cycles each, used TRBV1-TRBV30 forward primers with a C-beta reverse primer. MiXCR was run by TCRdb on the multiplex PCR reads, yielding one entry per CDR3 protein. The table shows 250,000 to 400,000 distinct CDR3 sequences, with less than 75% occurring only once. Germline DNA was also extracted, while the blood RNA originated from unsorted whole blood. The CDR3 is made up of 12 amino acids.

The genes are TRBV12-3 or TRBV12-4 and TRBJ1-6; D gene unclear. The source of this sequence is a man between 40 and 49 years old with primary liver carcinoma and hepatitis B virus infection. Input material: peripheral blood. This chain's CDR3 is CASEQYNSPPHF. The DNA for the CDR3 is TGTGCCAGCGAGCAGTATAATTCACCCCCCCACTTT.